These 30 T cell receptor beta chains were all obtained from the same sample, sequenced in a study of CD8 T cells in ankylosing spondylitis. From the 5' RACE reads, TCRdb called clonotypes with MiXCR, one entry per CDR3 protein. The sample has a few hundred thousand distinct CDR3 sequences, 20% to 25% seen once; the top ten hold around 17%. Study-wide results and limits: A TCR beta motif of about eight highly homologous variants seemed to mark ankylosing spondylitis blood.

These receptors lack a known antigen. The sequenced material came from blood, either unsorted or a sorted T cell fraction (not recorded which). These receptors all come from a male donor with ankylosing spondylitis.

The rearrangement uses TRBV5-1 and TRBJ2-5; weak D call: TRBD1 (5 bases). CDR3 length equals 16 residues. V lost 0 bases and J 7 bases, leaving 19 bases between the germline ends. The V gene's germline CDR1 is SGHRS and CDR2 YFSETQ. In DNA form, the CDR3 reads TGCGCCAGCAGCTTGGCGAGGCAGGGTCTCTTCGGGACCCAGTACTTC. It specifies CASSLARQGLFGTQYF.

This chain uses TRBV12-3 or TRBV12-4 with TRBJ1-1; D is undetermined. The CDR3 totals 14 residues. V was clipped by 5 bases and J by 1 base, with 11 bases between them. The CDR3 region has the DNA TGTGCCAGCAGTCAGCTCAGAGCGAACACTGAAGCTTTCTTT. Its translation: CASSQLRANTEAFF.

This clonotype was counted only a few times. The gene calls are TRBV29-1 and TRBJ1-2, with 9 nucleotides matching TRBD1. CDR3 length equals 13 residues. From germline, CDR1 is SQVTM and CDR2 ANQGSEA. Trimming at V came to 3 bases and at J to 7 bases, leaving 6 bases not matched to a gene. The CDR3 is CSVEDRGLGGYTF. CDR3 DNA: TGCAGCGTTGAGGACAGGGGATTAGGTGGCTACACCTTC.

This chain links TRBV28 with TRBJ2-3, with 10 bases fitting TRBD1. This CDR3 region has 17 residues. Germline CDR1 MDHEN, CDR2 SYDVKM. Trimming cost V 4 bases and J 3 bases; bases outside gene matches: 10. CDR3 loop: CASSSTRTGGGTDTQYF. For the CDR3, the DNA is TGTGCCAGCAGTTCCACAAGGACAGGGGGAGGAACAGATACGCAGTATTTT.

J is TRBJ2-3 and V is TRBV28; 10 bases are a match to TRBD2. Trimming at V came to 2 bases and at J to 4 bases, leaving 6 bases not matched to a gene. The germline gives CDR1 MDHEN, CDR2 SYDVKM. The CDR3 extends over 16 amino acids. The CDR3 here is CASSLGLAGAPDTQYF. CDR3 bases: TGTGCCAGCAGTTTAGGCCTAGCGGGAGCCCCAGATACGCAGTATTTT.

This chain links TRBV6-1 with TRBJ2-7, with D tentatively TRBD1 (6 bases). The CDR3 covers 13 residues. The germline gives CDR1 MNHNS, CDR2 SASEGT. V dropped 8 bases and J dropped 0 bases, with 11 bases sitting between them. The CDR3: CASQPGHSYEQYF. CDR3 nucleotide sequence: TGTGCCAGCCAACCGGGACACTCCTACGAGCAGTACTTC.

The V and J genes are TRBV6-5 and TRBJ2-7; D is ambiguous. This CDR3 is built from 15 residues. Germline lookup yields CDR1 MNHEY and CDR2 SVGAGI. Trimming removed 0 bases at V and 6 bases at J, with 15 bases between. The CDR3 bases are TGTGCCAGCAGTTACTCGAATAGGGTGACCAGCGAGCAGTACTTC. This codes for CASSYSNRVTSEQYF.

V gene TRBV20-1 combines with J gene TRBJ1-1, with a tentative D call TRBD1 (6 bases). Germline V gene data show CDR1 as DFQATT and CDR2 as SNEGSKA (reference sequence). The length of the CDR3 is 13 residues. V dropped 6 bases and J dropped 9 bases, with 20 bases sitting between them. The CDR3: CSAGPGGGEKAFF. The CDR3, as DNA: TGCAGTGCCGGGCCGGGAGGGGGTGAAAAAGCTTTCTTT.

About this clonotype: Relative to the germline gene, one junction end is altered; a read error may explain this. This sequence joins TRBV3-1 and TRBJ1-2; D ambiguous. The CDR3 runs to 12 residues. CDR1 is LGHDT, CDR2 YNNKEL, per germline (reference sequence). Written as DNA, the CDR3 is TGTACCAGCAGCCAACCGCGATCTGGCTACACCTTC. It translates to CTSSQPRSGYTF.

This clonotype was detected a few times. The CDR3 spells CSGAVEGEQYF. In nucleotides, the CDR3 is TGCAGTGGCGCGGTAGAAGGTGAGCAGTACTTC. The chain couples TRBV20-1 to TRBJ2-7; no definite D call. Germline V gene lookup returns CDR1 DFQATT and CDR2 SNEGSKA (reference sequence). The CDR3 extends over 11 amino acids. Between the trimmed V and J ends, which lost 7 bases and 7 bases, there was a span of 14 bases.

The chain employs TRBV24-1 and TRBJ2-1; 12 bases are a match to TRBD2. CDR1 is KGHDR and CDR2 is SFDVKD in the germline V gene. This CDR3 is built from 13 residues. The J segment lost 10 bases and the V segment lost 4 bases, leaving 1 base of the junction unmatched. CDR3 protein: CATSDGLAGEQFF. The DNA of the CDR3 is TGTGCCACCAGTGACGGACTAGCGGGGGAGCAGTTCTTC.

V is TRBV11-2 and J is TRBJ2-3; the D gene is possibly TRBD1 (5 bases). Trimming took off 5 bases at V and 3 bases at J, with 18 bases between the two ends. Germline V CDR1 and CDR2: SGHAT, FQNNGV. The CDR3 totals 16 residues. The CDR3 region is CASSLSIRRGTDTQYF. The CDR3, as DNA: TGTGCCAGCAGCCTGTCGATAAGAAGGGGAACAGATACGCAGTATTTT.

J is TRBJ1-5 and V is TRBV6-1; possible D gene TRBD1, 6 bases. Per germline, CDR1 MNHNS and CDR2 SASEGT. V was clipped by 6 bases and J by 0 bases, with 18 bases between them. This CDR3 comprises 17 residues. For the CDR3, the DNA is TGTGCCAGCAGCCCCCTGAGGGGGGGAAATAGCAATCAGCCCCAGCATTTT. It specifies CASSPLRGGNSNQPQHF.

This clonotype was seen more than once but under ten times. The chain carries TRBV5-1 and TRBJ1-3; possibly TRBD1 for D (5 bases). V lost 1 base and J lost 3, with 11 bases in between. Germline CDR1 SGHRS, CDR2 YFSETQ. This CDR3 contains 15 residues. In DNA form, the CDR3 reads TGCGCCAGCAGCTTGATCGGGGCTGGTGGAAACACCATATATTTT. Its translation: CASSLIGAGGNTIYF.

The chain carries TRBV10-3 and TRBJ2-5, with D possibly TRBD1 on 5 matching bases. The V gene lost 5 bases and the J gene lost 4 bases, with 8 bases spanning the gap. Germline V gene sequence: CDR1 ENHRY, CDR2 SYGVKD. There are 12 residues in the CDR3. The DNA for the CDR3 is TGTGCCATCAGTCCAGGGCGAGAGACCCAGTACTTC. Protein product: CAISPGRETQYF.

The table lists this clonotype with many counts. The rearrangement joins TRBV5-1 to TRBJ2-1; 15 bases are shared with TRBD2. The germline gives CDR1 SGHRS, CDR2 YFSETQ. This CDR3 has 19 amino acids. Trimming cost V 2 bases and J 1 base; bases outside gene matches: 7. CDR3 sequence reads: CASSLQPGLAGGSYNEQFF. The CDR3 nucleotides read TGCGCCAGCAGCTTACAACCGGGACTAGCGGGAGGTTCCTACAATGAGCAGTTCTTC.

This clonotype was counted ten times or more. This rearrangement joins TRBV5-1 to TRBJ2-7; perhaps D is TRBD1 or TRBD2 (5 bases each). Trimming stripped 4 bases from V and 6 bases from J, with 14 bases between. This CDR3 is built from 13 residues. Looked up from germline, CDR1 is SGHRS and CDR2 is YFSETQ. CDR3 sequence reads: CASSRDWDVEQYF. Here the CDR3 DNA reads TGCGCCAGCAGCCGAGACTGGGACGTCGAGCAGTACTTC.

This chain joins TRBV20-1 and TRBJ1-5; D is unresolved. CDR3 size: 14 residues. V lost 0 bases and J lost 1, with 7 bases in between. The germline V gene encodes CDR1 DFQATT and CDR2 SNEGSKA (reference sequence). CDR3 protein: CSARDWESNQPQHF. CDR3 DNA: TGCAGTGCTAGAGATTGGGAAAGCAATCAGCCCCAGCATTTT.

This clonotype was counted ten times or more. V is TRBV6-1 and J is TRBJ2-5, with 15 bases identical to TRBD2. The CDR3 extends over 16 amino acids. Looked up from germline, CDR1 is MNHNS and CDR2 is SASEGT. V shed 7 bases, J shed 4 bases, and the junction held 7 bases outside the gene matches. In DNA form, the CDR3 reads TGTGCCAGCACCTCCCCGGGACTAGCGGGAGGAGAGACCCAGTACTTC. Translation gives CASTSPGLAGGETQYF.

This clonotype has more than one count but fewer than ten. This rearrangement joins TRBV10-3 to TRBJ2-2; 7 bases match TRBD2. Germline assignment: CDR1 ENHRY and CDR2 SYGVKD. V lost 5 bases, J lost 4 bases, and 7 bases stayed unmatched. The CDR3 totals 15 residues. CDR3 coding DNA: TGTGCCATCAGTAACGCGGGAGAGGGCACCGGGGAGCTGTTTTTT. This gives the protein CAISNAGEGTGELFF.

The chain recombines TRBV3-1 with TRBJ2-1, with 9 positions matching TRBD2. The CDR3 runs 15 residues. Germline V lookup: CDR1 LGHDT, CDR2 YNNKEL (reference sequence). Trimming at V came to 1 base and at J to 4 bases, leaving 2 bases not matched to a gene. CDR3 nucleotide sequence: TGTGCCAGCAGCCAAGGGGCGGGAGGGTACAATGAGCAGTTCTTC. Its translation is CASSQGAGGYNEQFF.

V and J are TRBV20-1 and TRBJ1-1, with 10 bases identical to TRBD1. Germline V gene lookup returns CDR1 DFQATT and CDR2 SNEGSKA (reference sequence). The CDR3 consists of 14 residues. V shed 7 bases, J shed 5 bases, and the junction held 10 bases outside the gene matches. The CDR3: CSVWDRGSRTEAFF. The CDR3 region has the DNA TGCAGTGTCTGGGACAGGGGATCGAGAACTGAAGCTTTCTTT.

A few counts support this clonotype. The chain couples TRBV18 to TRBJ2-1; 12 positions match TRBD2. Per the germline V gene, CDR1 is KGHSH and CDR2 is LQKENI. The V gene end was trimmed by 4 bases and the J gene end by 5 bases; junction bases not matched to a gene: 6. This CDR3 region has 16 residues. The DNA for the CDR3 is TGTGCCAGCTCACAACGGACTAGCGGGACTGACAATGAGCAGTTCTTC. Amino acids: CASSQRTSGTDNEQFF.

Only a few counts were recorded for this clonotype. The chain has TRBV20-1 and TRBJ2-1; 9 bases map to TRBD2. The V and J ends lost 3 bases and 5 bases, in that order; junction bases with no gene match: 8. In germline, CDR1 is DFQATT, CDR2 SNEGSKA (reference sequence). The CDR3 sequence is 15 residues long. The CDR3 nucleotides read TGCAGTGCTAGGCGTCCTAGCGGGACCGACAATGAGCAGTTCTTC. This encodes CSARRPSGTDNEQFF.

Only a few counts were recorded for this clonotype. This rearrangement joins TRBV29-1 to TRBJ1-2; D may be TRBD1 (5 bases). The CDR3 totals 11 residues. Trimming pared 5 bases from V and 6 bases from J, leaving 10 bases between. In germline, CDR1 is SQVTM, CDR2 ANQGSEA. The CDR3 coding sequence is TGCAGCGTTTGGGACGGTCATGGCTACACCTTC. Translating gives CSVWDGHGYTF. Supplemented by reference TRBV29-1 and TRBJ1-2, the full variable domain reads SAVISQKPSRDICQRGTSLTIQCQVDSQVTMMFWYRQQPGQSLTLIATANQGSEATYESGFVIDKFPISRPNLTFSTLTVSNMSPEDSSIYLCSVWDGHGYTFGSGTRLTVV.

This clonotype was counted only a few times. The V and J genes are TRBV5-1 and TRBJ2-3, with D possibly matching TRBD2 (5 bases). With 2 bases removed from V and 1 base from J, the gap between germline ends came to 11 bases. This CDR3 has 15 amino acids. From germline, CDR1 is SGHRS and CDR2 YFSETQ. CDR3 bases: TGCGCCAGCAGCTTTGGCGCGCGGGGCACAGATACGCAGTATTTT. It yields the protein CASSFGARGTDTQYF.

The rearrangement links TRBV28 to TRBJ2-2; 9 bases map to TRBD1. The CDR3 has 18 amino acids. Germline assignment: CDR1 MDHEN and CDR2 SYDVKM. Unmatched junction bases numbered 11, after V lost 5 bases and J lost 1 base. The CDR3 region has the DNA TGTGCCAGCAGTACGGACCGGGACAGGGCGTGGAACACCGGGGAGCTGTTTTTT. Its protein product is CASSTDRDRAWNTGELFF.

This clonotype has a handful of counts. The CDR3 DNA is TGTGCCAGCAACCCCGGGGCAGCTAGCACAGATACGCAGTATTTT. The encoded protein is CASNPGAASTDTQYF. This rearrangement joins TRBV25-1 to TRBJ2-3; the D call may be TRBD1 or TRBD2 (5 bases each). Trimming pared 7 bases from V and 0 bases from J, leaving 14 bases between. Germline loops: CDR1 MGHDK, CDR2 SYGVNS. The CDR3 is 15 amino acids.

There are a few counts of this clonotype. CDR3 coding DNA: TGTGCCAGCAACCTAGCGGGAGGGCGGTACGAGCAGTACTTC. It codes for CASNLAGGRYEQYF. The chain combines TRBV2 with TRBJ2-7, with TRBD2 matching 12 bases. Germline lookup yields CDR1 SNHLY and CDR2 FYNNEI. V lost 7 bases and J lost 4; bases outside the gene matches: 5. This CDR3 spans 14 amino acids.

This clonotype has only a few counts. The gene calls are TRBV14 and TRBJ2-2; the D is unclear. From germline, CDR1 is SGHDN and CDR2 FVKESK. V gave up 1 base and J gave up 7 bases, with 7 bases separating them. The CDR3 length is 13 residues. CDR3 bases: TGTGCCAGCAGCCAAGTTAGAAACGGGGAGCTGTTTTTT. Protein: CASSQVRNGELFF.